This entry lists 3 T cell receptor beta chains sequenced from one sample in a study of T cells in Graves' hyperthyroidism and ophthalmopathy. TCR beta CDR3 sequences were amplified from RNA transcripts. TCR CDR3 underwent first-round RT-PCR with the HTBI primer set. TCRdb re-derived calls from the multiplex PCR reads in MiXCR, one entry per CDR3 protein. The table shows some 360,000 distinct CDR3 sequences, with roughly 18% occurring only once. Sequences were obtained from blood. These receptor sequences come from a woman aged 40-49 years with Graves' ophthalmopathy.

This clonotype came up many times. CDR3: CSVEDRVGPAAFF. For the CDR3, the DNA is TGCAGCGTTGAAGATAGAGTAGGCCCGGCGGCTTTCTTT. The genes are TRBV29-1 and TRBJ1-1; D uncertain. Germline-derived CDR1 and CDR2 are SQVTM and ANQGSEA. Trimming cost V 0 bases and J 11 bases, with 16 bases left between them. This CDR3 region has 13 residues.

The table lists this clonotype with many counts. The chain employs TRBV7-9 and TRBJ2-7, with a possible D match to TRBD2 (5 bases). From germline, CDR1 is SEHNR and CDR2 FQNEAQ (reference sequence). The germline V and J ends were trimmed by 6 bases and 1 base, with 13 bases remaining between them. The CDR3 has 14 amino acids. Here the CDR3 reads CASSDGRESYEQYF. For the CDR3, the DNA is TGTGCCAGCAGTGACGGACGGGAATCCTACGAGCAGTACTTC. Full variable domain (rest looked up from reference TRBV7-9 and TRBJ2-7): DTGVSQNPRHKITKRGQNVTFRCDPISEHNRLYWYRQTLGQGPEFLTYFQNEAQLEKSRLLSDRFSAERPKGSFSTLEIQRTEQGDSAMYLCASSDGRESYEQYFGPGTRLTVT.

The table lists this clonotype with many counts. The rearrangement joins TRBV12-3 or TRBV12-4 to TRBJ1-1, with D possibly matching TRBD1 (5 bases). The ends were cut back, 5 bases at V and 8 bases at J, with 18 bases in the middle. The CDR3 is 14 amino acids. CDR3 region: CASSPWDQSREAFF. DNA for the CDR3: TGTGCCAGCAGTCCGTGGGACCAGAGCCGAGAAGCTTTCTTT.